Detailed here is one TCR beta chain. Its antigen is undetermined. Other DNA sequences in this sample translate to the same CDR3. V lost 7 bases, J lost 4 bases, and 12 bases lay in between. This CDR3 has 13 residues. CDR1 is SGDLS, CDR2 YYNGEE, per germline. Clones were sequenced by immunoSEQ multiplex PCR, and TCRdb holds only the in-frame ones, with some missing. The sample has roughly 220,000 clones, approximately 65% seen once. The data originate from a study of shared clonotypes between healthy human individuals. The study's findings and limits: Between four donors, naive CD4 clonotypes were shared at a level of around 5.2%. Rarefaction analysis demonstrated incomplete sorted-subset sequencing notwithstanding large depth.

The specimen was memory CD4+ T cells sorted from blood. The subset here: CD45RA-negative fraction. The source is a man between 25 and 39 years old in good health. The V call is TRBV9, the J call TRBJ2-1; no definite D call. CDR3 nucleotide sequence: TGTGCCAGCTCCACCGGGCGGTACAATGAGCAGTTCTTC. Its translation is CASSTGRYNEQFF.